This T cell receptor (beta chain) came from a study of identical twins. Ten or more counts support this clonotype. With 1 base clipped from V and 9 bases from J, the junction kept 7 bases outside the gene matches. The CDR3 length is 16 residues. Per the germline V gene, CDR1 is SGHTA and CDR2 is FQGNSA. TCRdb reprocessed the 5' RACE reads with MiXCR, giving one entry per CDR3 protein. The data contain 150,000 or so distinct CDR3 sequences, roughly 3.2% of them singletons. V and J are TRBV7-2 and TRBJ2-1; 12 bases agree with TRBD2. The sequence was collected from a man aged 18 to 30 in good health. The sample was memory T cells sorted from blood. CDR3 in DNA: TGTGCCAGCAGCTTAGTAGGGTCTAGCGGGGGGGTTGAGCAGTTCTTC. Protein: CASSLVGSSGGVEQFF.